This T cell receptor (beta chain) was recorded in a study of T cell repertoires in aging, cancer and after chemotherapy. Study-wide background: Over several months to years, re-sampled healthy donor repertoires clearly shared clones.

Peripheral blood genomic DNA, not sorted cells or RNA, was the template. Rearranged V-D-J TRB sequences were amplified with a mixed TRB-A/B primer pool. MiXCR, run by TCRdb on the multiplex PCR reads, gives a single entry per CDR3 protein. The sample carries approximately 11,000 distinct CDR3 sequences, around 40% recorded once. Comments on this clonotype: As yet, its antigen is unknown.

General observations from the study: Immunological memory after chemotherapy cannot be judged from the repertoire data. In each cancer cohort, median generation probability increased across chemotherapy, suggesting thymic output rebounded.

The germline gives CDR1 SGHTA, CDR2 FQGTGA. The CDR3 has 16 residues. V was shortened by 5 bases and J by 0 bases, with 14 bases between the two germline ends. V gene TRBV7-3 combines with J gene TRBJ2-1; the D is unclear. The receptor was derived from a human donor in good health. The specimen sequenced was blood. The DNA of the CDR3 is TGTGCCAGCAGCCCGACTGTGACGAGCTCCTACAATGAGCAGTTCTTC. Its protein product is CASSPTVTSSYNEQFF.